These 16 T cell receptor beta chains were sequenced from one sample in a study of T cell responses to AZD1222 COVID-19 vaccine. The data were produced by immunoSEQ multiplex PCR, yet TCRdb's version contains in-frame clones alone and is incomplete. The profile covers more than 110,000 clones, with over 90% appearing a single time and 3.6% taken by the ten largest. This sample comprised peripheral blood, obtained 28 days after the second AZD1222 dose. The receptors originated from an adult who received the AZD1222 COVID-19 vaccine.

This chain connects TRBV28 to TRBJ1-1, with D possibly being TRBD1 (6 bases). Germline CDR1 reads MDHEN; CDR2 reads SYDVKM. Trimming took off 3 bases at V and 9 bases at J, with 8 bases between the two ends. The CDR3 is 11 amino acids. DNA for the CDR3: TGTGCCAGCAGTTTTACAGGGAAAGCTTTCTTT. Its translation: CASSFTGKAFF.

The chain employs TRBV5-4 and TRBJ2-2; maybe TRBD2 (6 bases). Trimming shortened V by 4 bases and J by 5 bases, and 27 bases separated the two germline ends. This CDR3 is 19 amino acids long. Germline CDR1 reads SGHNT; CDR2 reads YYREEE (reference sequence). The CDR3 DNA is TGTGCCAGCAGCACTGCCTATTACCCTGAAGGAGGGCTGACCGGGGAGCTGTTTTTT. This gives the protein CASSTAYYPEGGLTGELFF.

The V gene is TRBV7-9, the J gene TRBJ1-6; D is ambiguous. CDR3 size: 13 residues. The germline V gene encodes CDR1 SEHNR and CDR2 FQNEAQ (reference sequence). The germline V and J ends were trimmed by 2 bases and 7 bases, with 6 bases remaining between them. CDR3 DNA sequence: TGTGCCAGCAGCTTAATCCCCAATTCACCCCTCCACTTT. Translation gives CASSLIPNSPLHF.

The V and J genes are TRBV4-3 and TRBJ1-4; D not certain. This CDR3 has 16 residues. Trimming shortened V by 4 bases and J by 4 bases, and 16 bases separated the two germline ends. From germline, CDR1 is LGHNA and CDR2 YSLEER. CDR3 loop: CASSPHAKAGNEKLFF. As DNA, the CDR3 is TGCGCCAGCAGCCCCCATGCGAAGGCGGGTAATGAAAAACTGTTTTTT.

This chain connects TRBV24-1 to TRBJ1-2; a possible D gene is TRBD1 (5 bases). The V gene's germline CDR1 is KGHDR and CDR2 SFDVKD. The CDR3 totals 13 residues. Trimming stripped 9 bases from V and 1 base from J, with 11 bases between. In nucleotides, the CDR3 is TGTGCCACCCGGGACGGAGGTAACTATGGCTACACCTTC. Amino acid sequence: CATRDGGNYGYTF.

The chain combines TRBV5-6 with TRBJ1-6; D call uncertain. This CDR3 region has 14 residues. Germline V gives CDR1 SGHDT, CDR2 YYEEEE. Trimming stripped 4 bases from V and 5 bases from J, with 10 bases between. The CDR3 sequence: CASSLNLHNSPLHF. CDR3 bases: TGTGCCAGCAGCCTGAACCTCCATAATTCACCCCTCCACTTT. Supplemented by reference TRBV5-6 and TRBJ1-6, the full variable domain reads DAGVTQSPTHLIKTRGQQVTLRCSPKSGHDTVSWYQQALGQGPQFIFQYYEEEERQRGNFPDRFSGHQFPNYSSELNVNALLLGDSALYLCASSLNLHNSPLHFGNGTRLTVT.

The rearrangement links TRBV5-1 to TRBJ1-1, with a weak D call TRBD1 (6 bases). The CDR3 is 14 residues long. Germline V gene sequence: CDR1 SGHRS, CDR2 YFSETQ. Deletions cut 4 bases from V and 0 bases from J, with 10 bases between. The CDR3 DNA is TGCGCCAGCAGCCGAGACAGGATGAACACTGAAGCTTTCTTT. Amino acid sequence: CASSRDRMNTEAFF.

The chain recombines TRBV5-1 with TRBJ2-3; D is undetermined. The CDR3 contains 15 residues. V lost 1 base and J 0 bases, leaving 9 bases between the germline ends. The germline CDR1 and CDR2 sequences are SGHRS and YFSETQ. The CDR3 sequence is CASSLTNPSTDTQYF. In DNA, the CDR3 is TGCGCCAGCAGCTTGACTAACCCTAGCACAGATACGCAGTATTTT. Together with reference TRBV5-1 and TRBJ2-3, the CDR3 gives the full variable domain: KAGVTQTPRYLIKTRGQQVTLSCSPISGHRSVSWYQQTPGQGLQFLFEYFSETQRNKGNFPGRFSGRQFSNSRSEMNVSTLELGDSALYLCASSLTNPSTDTQYFGPGTRLTVL.

This sequence joins TRBV2 and TRBJ2-7, with 7 nucleotides matching TRBD2. With 7 bases clipped from V and 6 bases from J, the junction kept 12 bases outside the gene matches. This CDR3 has 14 amino acids. Germline assignment: CDR1 SNHLY and CDR2 FYNNEI. The CDR3, as DNA: TGTGCCAGCACCCTTTTGGCGGGAGTGGGCGAGCAGTACTTC. Translation: CASTLLAGVGEQYF.

The V and J genes are TRBV28 and TRBJ1-3; D is unclear. Germline CDR1 reads MDHEN; CDR2 reads SYDVKM. The CDR3 sequence is 15 residues long. Between the trimmed V and J ends, which lost 9 bases and 4 bases, there was a span of 19 bases. The CDR3 sequence is CASLTPGQVGNTIYF. CDR3 DNA sequence: TGTGCCAGTCTAACTCCCGGGCAGGTCGGAAACACCATATATTTT.

The chain couples TRBV4-1 to TRBJ1-6; 7 nucleotides line up with TRBD1. After removal of 0 bases from V and 10 bases from J, the junction contained 6 bases not matched to a gene. CDR1 and CDR2 from the germline V gene are MGHRA and YSYEKL. There are 15 residues in the CDR3. CDR3 protein: CASSQDRQGDSPLHF. The CDR3 nucleotides are TGCGCCAGCAGCCAAGATCGTCAGGGGGACTCACCCCTCCACTTT.

V is TRBV25-1 and J is TRBJ1-1, with TRBD1 as a possible D gene (6 bases). V was cut by 4 bases and J by 5 bases, with 14 bases left in between. The germline CDR1 and CDR2 sequences are MGHDK and SYGVNS. The CDR3 length is 14 residues. The CDR3 bases are TGTGCCAGCAGTGTCCCAGGGGCGCGTACTGAAGCTTTCTTT. It translates to CASSVPGARTEAFF.

The V gene is TRBV21-1, the J gene TRBJ2-2. TRBV21-1 is classified as a pseudogene. The CDR3 consists of 15 residues. The CDR3 DNA is TGTGCCAGCAGCAAACTAAGGCGGAACACCGGGGAGCTGTTTTTT. Protein product: CASSKLRRNTGELFF.

This clone appeared once. This chain joins TRBV20-1 and TRBJ1-2; the match to TRBD1 covers 7 bases. The CDR3 has 10 amino acids. Germline loops: CDR1 DFQATT, CDR2 SNEGSKA (reference sequence). The CDR3 sequence: CRPGGYGYTF. The DNA for the CDR3 is TGCAGGCCAGGGGGCTATGGCTACACCTTC.

This chain joins TRBV5-4 and TRBJ1-1; TRBD1 aligns across 9 bases. V lost 4 bases to trimming and J lost 3 bases; unmatched junction nucleotides: 7. Germline assignment: CDR1 SGHNT and CDR2 YYREEE (reference sequence). The CDR3 is 15 amino acids. CDR3 nucleotides: TGTGCCAGCAGCGGAAACAGGGGGCGGTACACTGAAGCTTTCTTT. Its protein product is CASSGNRGRYTEAFF.

This clone was detected once. The gene calls are TRBV25-1 and TRBJ1-2, with D uncertain. Germline CDR1 and CDR2: MGHDK and SYGVNS. Trimming removed 4 bases from V and 5 bases from J, with 5 bases in between. The CDR3 extends over 11 amino acids. CDR3 nucleotides: TGTGCCAGCAGTGGGGGATATGGCTACACCTTC. Translated: CASSGGYGYTF.